Below, 14 T cell receptor beta chains from the same sample are listed, as sequenced in a study of T cell repertoires in cytomegalovirus infection. TCRdb ran MiXCR on the reads and lists one entry per CDR3 protein. The table has approximately 170,000 distinct CDR3 sequences, around an eighth seen once. The specimen sequenced was PBMCs. The receptors derive from a human donor in good health (CMV status not recorded). Some clones in this sample may be carry-over from other donors' samples.

This clonotype turned up a few times. This chain connects TRBV5-4 to TRBJ2-2, with 11 bases that match TRBD2. The CDR3 totals 16 residues. Germline V gene sequence: CDR1 SGHNT, CDR2 YYREEE (reference sequence). Losses at the gene ends were 4 bases for V and 2 bases for J; bases not matched to a gene: 4. Here the CDR3 reads CASSPTSGRNTGELFF. As DNA, the CDR3 is TGTGCCAGCAGCCCCACTAGCGGGAGAAACACCGGGGAGCTGTTTTTT.

This clonotype showed up many times. This chain connects TRBV7-2 to TRBJ2-5, with D tentatively TRBD2 (5 bases). Germline CDR1 SGHTA, CDR2 FQGNSA. This CDR3 contains 16 residues. The V end lost 3 bases, the J end lost 2 bases, and 16 bases lay between the germline ends. The CDR3 region has the DNA TGTGCCAGCAGCTTCGGCCCCGGAGGTGGACAAGAGACCCAGTACTTC. It yields the protein CASSFGPGGGQETQYF.

V and J are TRBV28 and TRBJ1-1, with 9 bases identical to TRBD1. Germline CDR1 MDHEN, CDR2 SYDVKM. The CDR3 loop spans 15 amino acids. The J segment lost 6 bases and the V segment lost 6 bases, leaving 11 bases of the junction unmatched. Here the CDR3 reads CASRPNRGQGAEAFF. The DNA for the CDR3 is TGTGCCAGCAGACCCAACAGGGGGCAAGGAGCTGAAGCTTTCTTT.

This clonotype was observed at least ten times. The chain joins TRBV7-2 to TRBJ2-4; unclear D gene. V dropped 5 bases and J dropped 1 base, with 9 bases sitting between them. Germline CDR1 SGHTA, CDR2 FQGNSA. The CDR3 length is 14 residues. CDR3 coding DNA: TGTGCCAGCAGCCCCCGGATTGCCAAAAACATTCAGTACTTC. This sequence encodes CASSPRIAKNIQYF.

This clonotype was counted only a few times. The genes are TRBV27 and TRBJ1-2; TRBD1 might be the D (6 bases). V was shortened by 6 bases and J by 3 bases, with 11 bases between the two germline ends. Germline values: CDR1 MNHEY, CDR2 SMNVEV (reference sequence). The CDR3 contains 13 residues. The CDR3 DNA reads as TGTGCCAGCAGCCCGGGGGGGCACTATGGCTACACCTTC. It is translated as CASSPGGHYGYTF.

This clonotype was detected many times. J is TRBJ2-1 and V is TRBV6-5; maybe TRBD2 (6 bases). The CDR3 runs to 16 residues. V lost 2 bases and J 2 bases, leaving 13 bases between the germline ends. Germline V gene lookup returns CDR1 MNHEY and CDR2 SVGAGI. The CDR3 bases are TGTGCCAGCAGTTACCGCGGGAAGGGGACCTACAATGAGCAGTTCTTC. It encodes CASSYRGKGTYNEQFF.

The chain links TRBV28 to TRBJ2-5; D might be TRBD2 (6 bases). The CDR3 is made up of 15 amino acids. The germline gives CDR1 MDHEN, CDR2 SYDVKM. V was cut by 6 bases and J by 5 bases, with 19 bases left in between. CDR3 sequence reads: CASSPTSTSRETQYF. In DNA, the CDR3 is TGTGCCAGCAGCCCTACCTCAACTAGCCGGGAGACCCAGTACTTC. The full variable domain, its missing parts supplied by reference TRBV28 and TRBJ2-5, is DVKVTQSSRYLVKRTGEKVFLECVQDMDHENMFWYRQDPGLGLRLIYFSYDVKMKEKGDIPEGYSVSREKKERFSLILESASTNQTSMYLCASSPTSTSRETQYFGPGTRLLVL.

This clonotype was seen repeatedly, ten times or more. The chain uses TRBV27 and TRBJ1-3, with D possibly matching TRBD1 (6 bases). Trimming left V 4 bases short and J 7 bases short, with 11 bases between. The CDR3 consists of 13 residues. CDR1 is MNHEY and CDR2 is SMNVEV in the germline V gene (reference sequence). This chain's CDR3 is CASSSTRGNTIYF. The DNA for the CDR3 is TGTGCCAGCAGTTCGACCAGGGGCAACACCATATATTTT.

The sample holds a few counts of this clonotype. The chain joins TRBV7-6 to TRBJ1-2; no reliable D call. CDR1 is SGHVS, CDR2 FNYEAQ, per germline. The CDR3 runs 12 residues. Trimming left V 5 bases short and J 4 bases short, with 8 bases between. Here the CDR3 DNA reads TGTGCCAGCAGCGCAGGACGCTATGGCTACACCTTC. This gives the protein CASSAGRYGYTF.

V gene TRBV11-2 combines with J gene TRBJ2-5; 9 positions agree with TRBD2. The V and J ends lost 0 bases and 7 bases, in that order; junction bases with no gene match: 9. The CDR3 is 16 amino acids. Germline V gene sequence: CDR1 SGHAT, CDR2 FQNNGV. The CDR3: CASSLDRRGGGGTQYF. In DNA, the CDR3 is TGTGCCAGCAGCTTAGATCGGCGGGGGGGGGGGGGGACCCAGTACTTC.

Notes on this clonotype: One junction end does not reproduce the germline sequence, and a read error may be involved. V gene TRBV6-6 combines with J gene TRBJ2-1; 10 bases line up with TRBD2. Germline CDR1 is MNHNY and CDR2 is SVGAGI (reference sequence). CDR3 length: 12 residues. CDR3 coding DNA: TGTGCCAGCAGTCCACCTAGCGGGAGCCAGTCATTC. As protein: CASSPPSGSQSF.

This chain joins TRBV28 and TRBJ2-7; 14 nucleotides match TRBD2. V gave up 6 bases and J gave up 7 bases; unmatched junction bases: 14. Looked up from germline, CDR1 is MDHEN and CDR2 is SYDVKM. The CDR3 is 17 residues long. The CDR3 here is CASSQGLAGEGLGEQYF. CDR3 DNA: TGTGCCAGCAGCCAGGGACTAGCGGGAGAGGGGTTGGGGGAGCAGTACTTC.

This clonotype came up a few times. The chain employs TRBV10-3 and TRBJ2-5; 8 bases line up with TRBD2. The germline CDR1 and CDR2 sequences are ENHRY and SYGVKD. The junction had 5 bases not matched to a gene; V was cut back by 6 bases and J by 5 bases. CDR3 length: 13 amino acids. The CDR3 sequence is CAISVGGRETQYF. DNA of the CDR3: TGTGCCATCAGCGTAGGCGGGAGGGAGACCCAGTACTTC.

This clonotype was seen more than once but under ten times. The chain carries TRBV28 and TRBJ1-2; 9 bases match TRBD1. Germline-derived CDR1 and CDR2 are MDHEN and SYDVKM. J was trimmed by 6 bases and V by 4 bases; bases with no gene match: 9. The CDR3 has 15 residues. Here the CDR3 DNA reads TGTGCCAGCAGTTCCCCGGGACAGGGCAAGCATGGCTACACCTTC. As protein: CASSSPGQGKHGYTF.